The present TCR beta chain was sequenced within a study of cytomegalovirus exposure and HLA in healthy donors. With 60 Vbeta and 13 Jbeta primers, the PCR was carried out. Method: immunoSEQ multiplex PCR; TCRdb's copy keeps in-frame clones and lacks some. The sample shows roughly 200,000 clones, around 74% of them seen only once. Trimming cost V 2 bases and J 2 bases, with 8 bases left between them. From germline, CDR1 is MNHEY and CDR2 SVGAGI. The CDR3 is 14 residues long. The clonotype originates from a male donor in good health and CMV-seronegative. The chain recombines TRBV6-5 with TRBJ2-3, with D uncertain. Input material: PBMCs. The CDR3: CASSYQEATDTQYF. CDR3 bases: TGTGCCAGCAGTTACCAAGAGGCCACAGATACGCAGTATTTT.